Listed here are 26 T cell receptor beta chains from one sample, sequenced in a study of blood T cell repertoires in COVID-19. Assay: immunoSEQ multiplex PCR; the TCRdb copy retains only in-frame clones and omits some. The repertoire holds roughly 210,000 clones, around nine tenths seen once, with 7% to 8.5% in the top ten. The specimen was PBMCs or T cells enriched from blood (not recorded which). The receptors were gathered from a man aged 30-40 years in a cohort exposed to, infected with or recovered from COVID-19 (not recorded which).

The rearrangement joins TRBV12-3 or TRBV12-4 to TRBJ2-2, with TRBD1 as a possible D gene (6 bases). V dropped 3 bases and J dropped 5 bases, with 7 bases sitting between them. CDR3 length: 13 residues. CDR3: CASSFDRTGELFF. As DNA, the CDR3 is TGTGCCAGCAGTTTCGACAGGACCGGGGAGCTGTTTTTT.

The V and J genes are TRBV29-1 and TRBJ1-2, with D possibly TRBD1 on 5 matching bases. Germline CDR1 is SQVTM and CDR2 is ANQGSEA. V lost 6 bases to trimming and J lost 6 bases, with 14 bases between them. The CDR3 covers 12 residues. The CDR3: CSVGPGVDGYTF. The CDR3 coding sequence is TGCAGCGTGGGGCCGGGCGTTGATGGCTACACCTTC.

The chain carries TRBV19 and TRBJ2-1; 10 bases are a match to TRBD2. V lost 5 bases, J lost 9 bases, and 7 bases stayed unmatched. Germline assignment: CDR1 LNHDA and CDR2 SQIVND (reference sequence). The length of the CDR3 is 14 residues. For the CDR3, the DNA is TGTGCCAGTAGTGTAGGACTAGCGGCAGGTGAGCAGTTCTTC. Translating gives CASSVGLAAGEQFF.

This chain joins TRBV27 and TRBJ2-7; 9 positions match TRBD2. The CDR3 covers 14 residues. From germline, CDR1 is MNHEY and CDR2 SMNVEV (reference sequence). The junction had 2 bases not matched to a gene; V was cut back by 2 bases and J by 3 bases. The CDR3 is CASSLGAGGYEQYF. The DNA of the CDR3 is TGTGCCAGCAGTTTAGGAGCGGGAGGCTACGAGCAGTACTTC.

DNA for the CDR3: TGTGCCAGCAGGGGACTAGCCCGCTACAATGAGCAGTTCTTC. Amino acids: CASRGLARYNEQFF. This chain connects TRBV2 to TRBJ2-1; TRBD2 matches 9 bases. The V gene's germline CDR1 is SNHLY and CDR2 FYNNEI. V was pared by 6 bases and J by 3 bases, with 3 bases of the junction left unmatched. The CDR3 runs 14 residues.

The chain employs TRBV28 and TRBJ1-3; D is perhaps TRBD1 (6 bases). The V end was cut by 1 base, the J end by 4 bases, with 11 bases between. The germline CDR1 and CDR2 sequences are MDHEN and SYDVKM. The CDR3 is made up of 15 amino acids. The CDR3 sequence is CASSLYRDNGNTIYF. The CDR3 DNA reads as TGTGCCAGCAGTTTATACCGGGACAACGGAAACACCATATATTTT. The full variable domain, in which reference TRBV28 and TRBJ1-3 provide the parts outside the CDR3, is DVKVTQSSRYLVKRTGEKVFLECVQDMDHENMFWYRQDPGLGLRLIYFSYDVKMKEKGDIPEGYSVSREKKERFSLILESASTNQTSMYLCASSLYRDNGNTIYFGEGSWLTVV.

The chain recombines TRBV5-1 with TRBJ1-1; TRBD1 matches at 7 bases. Trimming at V came to 0 bases and at J to 0 bases, leaving 5 bases not matched to a gene. CDR1 is SGHRS, CDR2 YFSETQ, per germline. CDR3 length equals 16 residues. The DNA for the CDR3 is TGCGCCAGCAGCTTGGGACAGGGAACAATGAACACTGAAGCTTTCTTT. Translated: CASSLGQGTMNTEAFF.

The J gene is TRBJ1-3, the V gene TRBV25-1, with TRBD1 as a possible D gene (6 bases). Looked up from germline, CDR1 is MGHDK and CDR2 is SYGVNS. The V and J ends lost 7 bases and 2 bases respectively, with 15 bases between them. The length of the CDR3 is 15 residues. CDR3 in DNA: TGTGCCAGCACCCCGGCGGGGGGCGCTGGAAACACCATATATTTT. Its protein product is CASTPAGGAGNTIYF.

The chain couples TRBV28 to TRBJ2-3; maybe TRBD1 (5 bases). V lost 6 bases, J lost 0 bases, and 16 bases lay in between. The CDR3 is 16 residues long. Germline values: CDR1 MDHEN, CDR2 SYDVKM. The CDR3 nucleotides are TGTGCCAGCAGACCTGATGACAGCCCTAGCACAGATACGCAGTATTTT. It codes for CASRPDDSPSTDTQYF.

The genes are TRBV27 and TRBJ1-1, with unresolved D. Germline V gene sequence: CDR1 MNHEY, CDR2 SMNVEV (reference sequence). The length of the CDR3 is 14 residues. V was shortened by 0 bases and J by 4 bases, with 9 bases between the two germline ends. The CDR3 loop is CASSLSEYGTEAFF. The DNA for the CDR3 is TGTGCCAGCAGTTTATCAGAGTACGGCACTGAAGCTTTCTTT.

This clone was counted only a few times. V usage is TRBV6-5 and J usage is TRBJ1-1; D remains unclear. Germline V gene sequence: CDR1 MNHEY, CDR2 SVGAGI. The V and J ends lost 0 bases and 1 base respectively, with 9 bases between them. The CDR3 runs 15 residues. The CDR3 sequence: CASSYSIAENTEAFF. Here the CDR3 DNA reads TGTGCCAGCAGTTACTCGATCGCAGAGAACACTGAAGCTTTCTTT.

This clone appeared once. This chain connects TRBV9 to TRBJ1-1; TRBD1 agrees at 9 bases. The germline gives CDR1 SGDLS, CDR2 YYNGEE. CDR3 length: 14 residues. V lost 3 bases to trimming and J lost 7 bases; unmatched junction nucleotides: 7. As DNA, the CDR3 is TGTGCCAGCAGCGAAACAGGGGGCTTCGTTGAAGCTTTCTTT. This encodes CASSETGGFVEAFF. Filled out from reference TRBV9 and TRBJ1-1, the complete variable domain reads DSGVTQTPKHLITATGQRVTLRCSPRSGDLSVYWYQQSLDQGLQFLIQYYNGEERAKGNILERFSAQQFPDLHSELNLSSLELGDSALYFCASSETGGFVEAFFGQGTRLTVV.

This sequence joins TRBV2 and TRBJ2-3; 9 positions agree with TRBD1. The germline CDR1 and CDR2 sequences are SNHLY and FYNNEI. CDR3 length equals 15 residues. Unmatched junction bases numbered 13, after V lost 6 bases and J lost 9 bases. The CDR3 bases are TGTGCCAGCAGAACCGGGACAGGGAACACAGGCACGCAGTATTTT. Amino acids: CASRTGTGNTGTQYF.

The CDR3 protein is CASSLYVTDTQYF. The CDR3 DNA follows: TGTGCCAGCAGCCTATACGTGACAGATACGCAGTATTTT. The V call is TRBV11-3, the J call TRBJ2-3; D unresolved. This CDR3 region has 13 residues. Trimming stripped 5 bases from V and 3 bases from J, with 9 bases between. Germline V gene lookup returns CDR1 SGHNT and CDR2 YENEEA.

The rearrangement joins TRBV18 to TRBJ2-7, with 7 nucleotides matching TRBD1. The germline gives CDR1 KGHSH, CDR2 LQKENI. This CDR3 is 15 amino acids long. With V trimmed by 6 bases and J by 3 bases, 11 bases remained unmatched. The CDR3 loop reads CASSRPARGHYEQYF. In DNA form, the CDR3 reads TGTGCCAGCTCTCGTCCGGCGAGGGGGCACTACGAGCAGTACTTC.

The J gene is TRBJ1-1, the V gene TRBV7-9; 7 bases are shared with TRBD1. This CDR3 contains 14 residues. J lost 1 base, V lost 5 bases, and 4 bases had no gene match. Germline values: CDR1 SEHNR, CDR2 FQNEAQ (reference sequence). CDR3 sequence reads: CASSVPGGNTEAFF. CDR3 nucleotide sequence: TGTGCCAGCAGCGTCCCAGGGGGGAACACTGAAGCTTTCTTT.

The chain carries TRBV27 and TRBJ1-2, with a possible D match to TRBD1 (6 bases). V lost 2 bases to trimming and J lost 7 bases, with 8 bases between them. Per the germline V gene, CDR1 is MNHEY and CDR2 is SMNVEV (reference sequence). The CDR3 length is 12 residues. The CDR3 protein is CASSLDRSGYTF. CDR3 DNA sequence: TGTGCCAGCAGTTTAGACAGGAGTGGCTACACCTTC.

This clone was observed a handful of times. This sequence joins TRBV28 and TRBJ1-1; D uncertain. The V gene's germline CDR1 is MDHEN and CDR2 SYDVKM. Between the trimmed V and J ends, which lost 5 bases and 0 bases, there was a span of 16 bases. The CDR3 consists of 16 residues. CDR3 sequence reads: CASSPAGPQMNTEAFF. The CDR3 DNA follows: TGTGCCAGCAGTCCGGCGGGTCCCCAAATGAACACTGAAGCTTTCTTT.

The chain is built from TRBV11-2 and TRBJ1-1; 7 nucleotides agree with TRBD1. With 3 bases clipped from V and 5 bases from J, the junction kept 9 bases outside the gene matches. Germline V gene lookup returns CDR1 SGHAT and CDR2 FQNNGV. This CDR3 is 15 amino acids long. The CDR3 is CASSFRVEGATEAFF. CDR3 DNA: TGTGCCAGCAGCTTTCGGGTGGAGGGGGCTACTGAAGCTTTCTTT. Full variable domain (remainder filled in from reference TRBV11-2 and TRBJ1-1): EAGVAQSPRYKIIEKRQSVAFWCNPISGHATLYWYQQILGQGPKLLIQFQNNGVVDDSQLPKDRFSAERLKGVDSTLKIQPAKLEDSAVYLCASSFRVEGATEAFFGQGTRLTVV.

The chain carries TRBV29-1 and TRBJ2-7, with a weak D call TRBD1 (7 bases). The V gene's germline CDR1 is SQVTM and CDR2 ANQGSEA. The ends were cut back, 4 bases at V and 0 bases at J, with 16 bases in the middle. This CDR3 is 15 amino acids long. The CDR3 sequence is CSVGEDRPGSYEQYF. The CDR3 region has the DNA TGCAGCGTTGGGGAGGACAGGCCGGGCTCCTACGAGCAGTACTTC.

The V and J genes are TRBV5-1 and TRBJ1-2; D unresolved. Germline V gene data show CDR1 as SGHRS and CDR2 as YFSETQ. The CDR3 covers 12 residues. The germline V and J ends were trimmed by 2 bases and 3 bases, with 5 bases remaining between them. The CDR3 protein is CASSLTDYGYTF. DNA of the CDR3: TGCGCCAGCAGCTTAACGGACTATGGCTACACCTTC. Looking up the rest from reference TRBV5-1 and TRBJ1-2 gives the full variable domain: KAGVTQTPRYLIKTRGQQVTLSCSPISGHRSVSWYQQTPGQGLQFLFEYFSETQRNKGNFPGRFSGRQFSNSRSEMNVSTLELGDSALYLCASSLTDYGYTFGSGTRLTVV.

The chain links TRBV2 to TRBJ2-3; TRBD2 matches at 7 bases. This CDR3 comprises 15 residues. The junction had 9 bases not matched to a gene; V was cut back by 6 bases and J by 3 bases. The V gene's germline CDR1 is SNHLY and CDR2 FYNNEI. CDR3 in amino acids: CASSLTSALTDTQYF. In DNA, the CDR3 is TGTGCCAGCAGCCTTACTAGCGCGTTAACAGATACGCAGTATTTT.

This chain connects TRBV4-3 to TRBJ1-2; D gene ambiguous. The length of the CDR3 is 15 residues. CDR1 and CDR2 from the germline V gene are LGHNA and YSLEER. Deletions cut 1 base from V and 6 bases from J, with 15 bases between. CDR3 protein: CASSQGRIVVDGYTF. The CDR3 nucleotides are TGCGCCAGCAGCCAAGGTAGAATTGTGGTTGATGGCTACACCTTC.

The sample holds a few counts of this clone. Here the CDR3 reads CASSSGASYGYTF. CDR3 in DNA: TGTGCCAGCAGTTCCGGAGCTAGCTATGGCTACACCTTC. The chain couples TRBV6-4 to TRBJ1-2; D is unclear. This CDR3 has 13 residues. Germline V gene sequence: CDR1 MRHNA, CDR2 SNTAGT. The V and J ends lost 5 bases and 4 bases respectively, with 11 bases between them.

This chain connects TRBV6-5 to TRBJ1-2; no definite D call. Trimming took off 6 bases at V and 4 bases at J, with 12 bases between the two ends. Germline assignment: CDR1 MNHEY and CDR2 SVGAGI. This CDR3 has 13 residues. The CDR3 DNA reads TGTGCCAGCAGACTCGGTGGTAGCTATGGCTACACCTTC. It yields the protein CASRLGGSYGYTF.

The V call is TRBV7-6, the J call TRBJ2-1; D may be TRBD2 (5 bases). Trimming took off 6 bases at V and 12 bases at J, with 24 bases between the two ends. The CDR3 is 15 residues long. The germline V gene has CDR1 SGHVS and CDR2 FNYEAQ. DNA of the CDR3: TGTGCCAGCAGTCGTGACGCTCGGACGCGAGAGGGGCAGTTCTTC. It codes for CASSRDARTREGQFF.